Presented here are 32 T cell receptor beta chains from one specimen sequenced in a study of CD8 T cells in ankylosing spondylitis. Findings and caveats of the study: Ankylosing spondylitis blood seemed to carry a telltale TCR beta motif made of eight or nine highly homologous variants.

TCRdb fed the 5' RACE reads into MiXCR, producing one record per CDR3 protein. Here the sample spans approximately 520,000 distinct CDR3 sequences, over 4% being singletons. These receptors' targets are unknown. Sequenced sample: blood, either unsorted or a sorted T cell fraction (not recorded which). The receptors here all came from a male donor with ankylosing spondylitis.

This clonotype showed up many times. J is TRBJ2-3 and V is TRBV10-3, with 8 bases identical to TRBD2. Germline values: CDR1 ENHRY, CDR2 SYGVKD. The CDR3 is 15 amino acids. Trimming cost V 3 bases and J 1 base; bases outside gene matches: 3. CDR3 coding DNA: TGTGCCATCAGTGACGGGAGGGGTGGCACAGATACGCAGTATTTT. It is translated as CAISDGRGGTDTQYF.

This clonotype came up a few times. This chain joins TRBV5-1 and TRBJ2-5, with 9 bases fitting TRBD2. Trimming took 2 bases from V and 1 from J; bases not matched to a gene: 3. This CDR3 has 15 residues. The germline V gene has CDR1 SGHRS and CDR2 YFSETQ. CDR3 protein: CASSFGGGAQETQYF. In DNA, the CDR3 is TGCGCCAGCAGCTTTGGCGGGGGGGCCCAAGAGACCCAGTACTTC.

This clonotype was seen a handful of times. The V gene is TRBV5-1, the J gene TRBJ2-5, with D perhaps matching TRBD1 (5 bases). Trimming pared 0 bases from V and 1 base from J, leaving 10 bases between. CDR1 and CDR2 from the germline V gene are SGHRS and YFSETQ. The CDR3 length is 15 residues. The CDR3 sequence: CASSLETVLQETQYF. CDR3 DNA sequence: TGCGCCAGCAGCTTGGAGACAGTCCTCCAAGAGACCCAGTACTTC.

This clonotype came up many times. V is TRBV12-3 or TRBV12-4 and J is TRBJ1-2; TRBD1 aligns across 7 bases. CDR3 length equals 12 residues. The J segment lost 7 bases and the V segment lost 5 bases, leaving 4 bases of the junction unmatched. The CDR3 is CASSIGGIGYTF. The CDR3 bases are TGTGCCAGCAGTATAGGGGGCATTGGCTACACCTTC.

CDR3 bases: TGCGCCAGCAGTTTGTCCGGGACTAGCGGTTGGTACCAAGAGACCCAGTACTTC. Encoded protein: CASSLSGTSGWYQETQYF. This rearrangement joins TRBV10-2 to TRBJ2-5; 11 bases match TRBD2. The germline V gene encodes CDR1 WSHSY and CDR2 SAAADI. Trimming at V came to 5 bases and at J to 0 bases, leaving 11 bases not matched to a gene. There are 18 residues in the CDR3.

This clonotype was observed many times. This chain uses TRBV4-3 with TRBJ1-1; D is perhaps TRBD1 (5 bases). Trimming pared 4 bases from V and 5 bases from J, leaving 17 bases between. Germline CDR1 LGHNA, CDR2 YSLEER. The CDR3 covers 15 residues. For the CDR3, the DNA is TGCGCCAGCAGCCTGTGGGGGGAAGTAGTAACTGAAGCTTTCTTT. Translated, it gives CASSLWGEVVTEAFF.

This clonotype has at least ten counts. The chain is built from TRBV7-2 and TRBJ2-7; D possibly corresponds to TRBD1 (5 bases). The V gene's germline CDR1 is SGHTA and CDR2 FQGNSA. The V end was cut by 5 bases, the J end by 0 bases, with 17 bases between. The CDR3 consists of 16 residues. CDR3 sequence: CASSRPADSISYEQYF. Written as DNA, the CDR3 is TGTGCCAGCAGCCGACCGGCAGACAGTATCTCCTACGAGCAGTACTTC.

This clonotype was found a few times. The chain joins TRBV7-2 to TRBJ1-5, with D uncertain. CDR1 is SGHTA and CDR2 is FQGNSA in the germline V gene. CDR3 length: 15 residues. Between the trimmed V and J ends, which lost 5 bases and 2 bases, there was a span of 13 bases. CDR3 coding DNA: TGTGCCAGCAGCCAATGGAGCACGGGCAATCAGCCCCAGCATTTT. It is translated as CASSQWSTGNQPQHF.

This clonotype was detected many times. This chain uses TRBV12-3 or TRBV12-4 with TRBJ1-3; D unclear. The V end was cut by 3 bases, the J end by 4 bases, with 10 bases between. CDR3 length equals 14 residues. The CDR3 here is CASSFWSQGNTIYF. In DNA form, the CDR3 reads TGTGCCAGCAGTTTCTGGAGCCAGGGAAACACCATATATTTT.

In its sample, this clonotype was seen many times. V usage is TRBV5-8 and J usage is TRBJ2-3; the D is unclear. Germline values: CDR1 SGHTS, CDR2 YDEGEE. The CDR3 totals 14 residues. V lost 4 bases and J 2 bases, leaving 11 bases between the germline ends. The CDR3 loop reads CASSLEIYTDTQYF. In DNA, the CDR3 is TGTGCCAGCAGCCTGGAGATCTACACAGATACGCAGTATTTT.

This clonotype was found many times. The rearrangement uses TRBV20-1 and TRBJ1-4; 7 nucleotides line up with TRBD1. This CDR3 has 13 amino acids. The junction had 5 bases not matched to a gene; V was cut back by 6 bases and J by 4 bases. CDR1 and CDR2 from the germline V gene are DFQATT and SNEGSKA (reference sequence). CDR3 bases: TGCAGTGCGCCCGGGACAGTTAATGAAAAACTGTTTTTT. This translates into CSAPGTVNEKLFF.

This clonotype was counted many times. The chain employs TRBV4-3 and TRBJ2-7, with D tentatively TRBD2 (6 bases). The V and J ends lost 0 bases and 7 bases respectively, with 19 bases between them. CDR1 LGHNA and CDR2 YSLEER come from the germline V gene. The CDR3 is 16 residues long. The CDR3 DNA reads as TGCGCCAGCAGCCAAGATCTACGAGGTAGCGGAGGGGAGCAGTACTTC. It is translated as CASSQDLRGSGGEQYF.

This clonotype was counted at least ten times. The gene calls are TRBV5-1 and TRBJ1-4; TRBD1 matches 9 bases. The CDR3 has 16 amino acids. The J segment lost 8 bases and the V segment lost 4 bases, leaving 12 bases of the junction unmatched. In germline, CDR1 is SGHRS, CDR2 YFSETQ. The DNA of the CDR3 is TGCGCCAGCAGCGTCCAGGGACAGGGAATGGGAGAAAAACTGTTTTTT. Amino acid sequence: CASSVQGQGMGEKLFF.

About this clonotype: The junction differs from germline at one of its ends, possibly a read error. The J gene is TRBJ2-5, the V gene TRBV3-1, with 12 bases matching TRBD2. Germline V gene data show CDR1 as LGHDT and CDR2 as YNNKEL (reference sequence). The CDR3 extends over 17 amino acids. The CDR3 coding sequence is TGTGCCTGCAGCCAAGCCGCCTCACTAGCGGGAGGAGGGACCCAGTACTTC. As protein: CACSQAASLAGGGTQYF.

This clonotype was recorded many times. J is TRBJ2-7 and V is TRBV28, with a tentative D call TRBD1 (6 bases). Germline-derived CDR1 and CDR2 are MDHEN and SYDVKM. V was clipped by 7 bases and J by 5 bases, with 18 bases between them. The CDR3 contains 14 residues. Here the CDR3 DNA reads TGTGCCAGCACCCTCCAGGGGTGGAAAAACGAGCAGTACTTC. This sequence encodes CASTLQGWKNEQYF.

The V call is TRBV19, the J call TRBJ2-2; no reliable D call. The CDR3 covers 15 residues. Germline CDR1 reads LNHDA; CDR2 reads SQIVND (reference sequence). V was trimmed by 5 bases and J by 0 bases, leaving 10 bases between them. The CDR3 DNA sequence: TGTGCCAGTAGTCGCAGATCTGCGAACACCGGGGAGCTGTTTTTT. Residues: CASSRRSANTGELFF.

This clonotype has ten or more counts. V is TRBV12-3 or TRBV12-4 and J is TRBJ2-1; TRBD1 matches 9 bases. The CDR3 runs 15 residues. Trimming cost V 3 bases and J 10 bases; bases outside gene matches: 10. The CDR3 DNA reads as TGTGCCAGCAGTTTGGGGACAGGGCGCTTTGGGGAGCAGTTCTTC. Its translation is CASSLGTGRFGEQFF.

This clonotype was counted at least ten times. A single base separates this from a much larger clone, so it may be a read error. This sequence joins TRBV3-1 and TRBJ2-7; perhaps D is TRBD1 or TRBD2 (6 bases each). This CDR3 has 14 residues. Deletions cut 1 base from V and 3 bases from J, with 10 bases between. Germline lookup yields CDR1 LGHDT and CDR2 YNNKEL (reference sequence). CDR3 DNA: TGTGCCAGCAGCCAAGGGACAGCGGGCTACGAGCAGTACTTC. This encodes CASSQGTAGYEQYF.

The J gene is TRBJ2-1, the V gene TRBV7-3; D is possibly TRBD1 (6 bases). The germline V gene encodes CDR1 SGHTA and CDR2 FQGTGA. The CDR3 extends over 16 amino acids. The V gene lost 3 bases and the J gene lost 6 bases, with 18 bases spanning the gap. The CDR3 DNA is TGTGCCAGCAGCTTGAACAGGGTGGTTATCGGCAATGAGCAGTTCTTC. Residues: CASSLNRVVIGNEQFF.

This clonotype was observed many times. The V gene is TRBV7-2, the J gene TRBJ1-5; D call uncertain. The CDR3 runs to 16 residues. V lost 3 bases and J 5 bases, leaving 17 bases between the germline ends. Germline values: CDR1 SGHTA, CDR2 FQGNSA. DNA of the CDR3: TGTGCCAGCAGCTTCGTAGGGCAGCTACATGATCAGCCCCAGCATTTT. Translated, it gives CASSFVGQLHDQPQHF.

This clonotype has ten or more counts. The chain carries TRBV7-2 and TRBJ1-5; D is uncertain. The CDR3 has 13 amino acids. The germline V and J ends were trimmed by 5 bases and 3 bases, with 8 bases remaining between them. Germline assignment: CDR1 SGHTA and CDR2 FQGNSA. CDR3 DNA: TGTGCCAGCAGCCTATGGGACAATCAGCCCCAGCATTTT. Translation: CASSLWDNQPQHF.

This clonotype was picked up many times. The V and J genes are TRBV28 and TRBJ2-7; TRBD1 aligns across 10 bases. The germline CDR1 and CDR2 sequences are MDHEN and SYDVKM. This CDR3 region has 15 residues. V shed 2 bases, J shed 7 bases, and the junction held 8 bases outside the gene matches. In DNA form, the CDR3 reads TGTGCCAGCAGTTTACCTGGGACAGGGGTCGGGGAGCAGTACTTC. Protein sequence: CASSLPGTGVGEQYF.

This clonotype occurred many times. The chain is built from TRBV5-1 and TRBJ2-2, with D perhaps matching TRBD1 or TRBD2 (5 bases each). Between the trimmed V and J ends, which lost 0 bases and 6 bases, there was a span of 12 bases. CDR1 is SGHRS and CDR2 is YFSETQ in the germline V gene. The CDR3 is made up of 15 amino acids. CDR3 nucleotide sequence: TGCGCCAGCAGCTTGGGCCAGGGTAGCGCCGGGGAGCTGTTTTTT. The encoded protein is CASSLGQGSAGELFF.

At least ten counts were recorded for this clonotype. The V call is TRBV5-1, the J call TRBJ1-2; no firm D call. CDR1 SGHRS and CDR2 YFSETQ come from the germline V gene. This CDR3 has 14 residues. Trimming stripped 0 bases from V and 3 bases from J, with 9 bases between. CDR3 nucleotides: TGCGCCAGCAGCTTGGAGACACCATACTATGGCTACACCTTC. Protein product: CASSLETPYYGYTF.

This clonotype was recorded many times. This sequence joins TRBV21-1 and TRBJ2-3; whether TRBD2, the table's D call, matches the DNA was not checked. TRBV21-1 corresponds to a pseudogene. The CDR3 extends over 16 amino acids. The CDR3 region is CASSKPPGLITDTQYF. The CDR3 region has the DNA TGTGCCAGCAGCAAACCTCCGGGACTTATCACAGATACGCAGTATTTT.

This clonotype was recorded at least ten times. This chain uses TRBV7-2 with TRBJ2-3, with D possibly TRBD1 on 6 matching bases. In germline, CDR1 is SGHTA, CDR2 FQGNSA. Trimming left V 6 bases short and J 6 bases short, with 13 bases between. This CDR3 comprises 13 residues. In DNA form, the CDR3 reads TGTGCCAGCAGAGTTGGGGGCGGGGATACGCAGTATTTT. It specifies CASRVGGGDTQYF.

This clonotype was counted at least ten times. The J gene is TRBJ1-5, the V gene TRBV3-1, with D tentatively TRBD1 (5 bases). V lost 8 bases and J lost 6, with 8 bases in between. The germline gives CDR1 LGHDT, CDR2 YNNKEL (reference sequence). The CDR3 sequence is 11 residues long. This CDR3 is CASWGSQPQHF. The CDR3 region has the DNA TGTGCCAGCTGGGGGAGTCAGCCCCAGCATTTT.

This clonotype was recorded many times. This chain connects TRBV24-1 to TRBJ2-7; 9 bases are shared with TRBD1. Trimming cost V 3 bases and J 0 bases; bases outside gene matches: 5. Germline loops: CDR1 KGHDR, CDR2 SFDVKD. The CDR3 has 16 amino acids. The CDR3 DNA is TGTGCCACCAGTGATCGCCCGGGACAGGGCTCCTACGAGCAGTACTTC. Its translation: CATSDRPGQGSYEQYF.

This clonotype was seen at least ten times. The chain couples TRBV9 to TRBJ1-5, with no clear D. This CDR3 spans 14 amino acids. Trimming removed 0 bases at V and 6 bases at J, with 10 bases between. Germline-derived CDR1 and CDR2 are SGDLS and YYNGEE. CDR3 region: CASSVEGQVQPQHF. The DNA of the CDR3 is TGTGCCAGCAGCGTAGAAGGGCAGGTTCAGCCCCAGCATTTT. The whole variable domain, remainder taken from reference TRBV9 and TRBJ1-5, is DSGVTQTPKHLITATGQRVTLRCSPRSGDLSVYWYQQSLDQGLQFLIQYYNGEERAKGNILERFSAQQFPDLHSELNLSSLELGDSALYFCASSVEGQVQPQHFGDGTRLSIL.

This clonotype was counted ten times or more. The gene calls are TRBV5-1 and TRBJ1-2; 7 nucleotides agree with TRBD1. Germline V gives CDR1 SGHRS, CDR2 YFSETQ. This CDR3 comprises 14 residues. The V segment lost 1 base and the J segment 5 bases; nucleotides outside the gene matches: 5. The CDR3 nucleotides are TGCGCCAGCAGCTTGTCTACAGGGGAATATGGCTACACCTTC. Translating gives CASSLSTGEYGYTF.

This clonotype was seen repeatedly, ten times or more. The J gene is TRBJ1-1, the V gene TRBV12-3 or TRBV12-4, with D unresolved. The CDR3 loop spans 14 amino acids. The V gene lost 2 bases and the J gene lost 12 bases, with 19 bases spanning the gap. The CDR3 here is CASSLLGGHGSTFF. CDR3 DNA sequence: TGTGCCAGCAGTTTACTGGGTGGGCACGGCTCAACTTTCTTT.

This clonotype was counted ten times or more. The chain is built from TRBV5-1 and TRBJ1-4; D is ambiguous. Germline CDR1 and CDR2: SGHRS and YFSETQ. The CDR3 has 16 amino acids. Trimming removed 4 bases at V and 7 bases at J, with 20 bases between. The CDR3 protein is CASSPLMAVGSEKLFF. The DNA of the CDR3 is TGCGCCAGCAGCCCCCTGATGGCCGTGGGGTCTGAAAAACTGTTTTTT.